The text below deals with one T cell receptor beta chain. V shed 5 bases and J 4 bases; nucleotides not matched to a gene: 3. Germline V gives CDR1 SEHNR, CDR2 FQNEAQ (reference sequence). There are 13 residues in the CDR3. This record comes from a study of blood T cell repertoires in COVID-19. Assay: immunoSEQ multiplex PCR; the TCRdb copy retains only in-frame clones and omits some. The data show 250,000 to 300,000 clones, roughly 88% seen once. The sequencing input was peripheral blood. This TCR was sampled from a woman younger than 45 with acute or convalescent COVID-19. The chain uses TRBV7-9 and TRBJ2-7; 9 bases align to TRBD1. The CDR3 here is CASSRDREYEQYF. CDR3 DNA: TGTGCCAGCAGCCGGGACAGGGAATACGAGCAGTACTTC.